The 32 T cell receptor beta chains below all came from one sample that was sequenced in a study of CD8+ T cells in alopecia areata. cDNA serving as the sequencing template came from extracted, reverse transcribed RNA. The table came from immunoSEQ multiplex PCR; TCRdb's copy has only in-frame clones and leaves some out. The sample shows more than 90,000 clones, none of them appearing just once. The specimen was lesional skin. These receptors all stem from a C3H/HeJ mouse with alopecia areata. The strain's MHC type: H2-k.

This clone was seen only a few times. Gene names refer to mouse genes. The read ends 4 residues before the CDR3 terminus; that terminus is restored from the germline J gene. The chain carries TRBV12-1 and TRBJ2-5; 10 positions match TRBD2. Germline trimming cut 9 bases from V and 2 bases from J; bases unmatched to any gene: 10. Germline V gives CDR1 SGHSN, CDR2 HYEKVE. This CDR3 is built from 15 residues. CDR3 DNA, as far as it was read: TGTGCCTCGGGCCTGGGGGGGCAGGGCCAAGAC. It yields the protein CASGLGGQGQD. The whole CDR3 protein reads CASGLGGQGQDTQYF.

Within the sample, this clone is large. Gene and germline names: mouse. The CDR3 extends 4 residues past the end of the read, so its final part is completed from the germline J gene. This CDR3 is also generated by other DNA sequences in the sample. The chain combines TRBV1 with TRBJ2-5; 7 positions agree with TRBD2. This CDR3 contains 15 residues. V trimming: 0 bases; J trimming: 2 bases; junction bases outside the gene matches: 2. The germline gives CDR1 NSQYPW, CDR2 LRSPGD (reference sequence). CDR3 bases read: TGCACCTGCAGTGCAGATCGGGGGGGCCAAGAC. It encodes CTCSADRGGQD. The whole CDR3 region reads CTCSADRGGQDTQYF.

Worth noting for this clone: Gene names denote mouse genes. The CDR3 sequence is CTCSALVYAEQFF. The covered CDR3 bases are TGCACCTGCAGTGCCCTGGTCTATGCT. The V call is TRBV1, the J call TRBJ2-1, with D hard to call. The read gets to within 4 residues of the CDR3 end, and the germline J gene fills in the rest. The V end lost 3 bases, the J end lost 3 bases, and 6 bases lay between the germline ends. Germline-derived CDR1 and CDR2 are NSQYPW and LRSPGD (reference sequence). This CDR3 has 13 residues. Supplemented by reference TRBV1 and TRBJ2-1, the full variable domain reads VTLLEQNPRWRLVPRGQAVNLRCILKNSQYPWMSWYQQDLQKQLQWLFTLRSPGDKEVKSLPGADYLATRVTDTELRLQVANMSQGRTLYCTCSALVYAEQFFGPGTRLTVL.

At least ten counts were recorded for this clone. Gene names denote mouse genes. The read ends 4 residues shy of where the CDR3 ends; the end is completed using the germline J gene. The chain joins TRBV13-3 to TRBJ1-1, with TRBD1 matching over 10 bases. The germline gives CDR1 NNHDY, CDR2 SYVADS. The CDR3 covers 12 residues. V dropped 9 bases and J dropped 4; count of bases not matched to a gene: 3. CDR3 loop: CATGTGVTEVFF. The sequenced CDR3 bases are TGTGCCACCGGGACAGGGGTCACA.

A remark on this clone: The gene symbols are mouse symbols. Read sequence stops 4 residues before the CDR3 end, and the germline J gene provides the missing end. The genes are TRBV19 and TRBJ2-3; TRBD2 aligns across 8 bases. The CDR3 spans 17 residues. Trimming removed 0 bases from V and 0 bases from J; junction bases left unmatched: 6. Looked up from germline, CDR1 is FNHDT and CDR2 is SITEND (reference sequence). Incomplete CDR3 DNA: TGTGCCAGCAGTATAGGGGGGGGCGCCACTAGTGCAGAA. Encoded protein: CASSIGGGATSAE. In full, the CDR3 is CASSIGGGATSAETLYF.

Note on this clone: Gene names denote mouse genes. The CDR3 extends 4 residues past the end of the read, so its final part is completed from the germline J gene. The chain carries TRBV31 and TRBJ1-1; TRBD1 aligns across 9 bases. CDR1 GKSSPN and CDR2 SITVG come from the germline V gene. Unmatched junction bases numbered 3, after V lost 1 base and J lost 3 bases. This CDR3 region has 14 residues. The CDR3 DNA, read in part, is TGTGCCTGGAGTCCGGGACAGGGAGACACA. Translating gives CAWSPGQGDT. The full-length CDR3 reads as CAWSPGQGDTEVFF.

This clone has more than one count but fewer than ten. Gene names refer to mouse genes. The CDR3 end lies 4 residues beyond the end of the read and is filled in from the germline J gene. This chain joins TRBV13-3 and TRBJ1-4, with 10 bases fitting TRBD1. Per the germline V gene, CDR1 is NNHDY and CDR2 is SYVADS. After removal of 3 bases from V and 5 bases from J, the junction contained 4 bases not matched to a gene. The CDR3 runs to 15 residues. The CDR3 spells CASSGTGGRNERLFF. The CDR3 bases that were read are TGTGCCAGCAGTGGGACAGGGGGGAGAAACGAA.

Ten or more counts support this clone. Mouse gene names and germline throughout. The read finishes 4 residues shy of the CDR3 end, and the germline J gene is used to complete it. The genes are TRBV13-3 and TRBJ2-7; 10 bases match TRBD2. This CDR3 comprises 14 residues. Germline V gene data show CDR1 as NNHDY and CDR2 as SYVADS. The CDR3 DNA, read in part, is TGTGCCAGCAGTGGGCCGACTGGGGGGTAT. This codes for CASSGPTGGY. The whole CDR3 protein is CASSGPTGGYEQYF.

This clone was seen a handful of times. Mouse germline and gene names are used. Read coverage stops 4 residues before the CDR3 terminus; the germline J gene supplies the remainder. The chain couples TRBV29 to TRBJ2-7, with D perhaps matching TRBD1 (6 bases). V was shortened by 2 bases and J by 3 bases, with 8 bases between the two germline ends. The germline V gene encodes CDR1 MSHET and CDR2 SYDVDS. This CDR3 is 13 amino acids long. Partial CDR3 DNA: TGTGCTAGCAGTTTAGGGGACAACTAT. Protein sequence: CASSLGDNY. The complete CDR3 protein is CASSLGDNYEQYF.

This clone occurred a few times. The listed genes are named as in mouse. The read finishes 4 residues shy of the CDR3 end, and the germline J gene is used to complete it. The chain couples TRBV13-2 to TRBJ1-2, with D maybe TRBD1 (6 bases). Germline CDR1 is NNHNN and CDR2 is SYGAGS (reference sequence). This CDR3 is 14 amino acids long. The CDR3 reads CASGDAQGWSDYTF. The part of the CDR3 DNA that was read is TGTGCCAGCGGTGATGCTCAGGGGTGGTCC.

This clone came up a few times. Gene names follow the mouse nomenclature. The part of the CDR3 DNA that was read is TGTGCCAGCAGCGGACTGGGGGGGCGCTCCTAT. Encoded protein: CASSGLGGRSY. The whole CDR3 reads CASSGLGGRSYEQYF. V gene TRBV13-3 combines with J gene TRBJ2-7; TRBD2 agrees at 13 bases. The read comes to an end 4 residues before the CDR3 does, leaving the germline J gene to fill in the end. This CDR3 region has 15 residues. Germline lookup yields CDR1 NNHDY and CDR2 SYVADS. J was trimmed by 0 bases and V by 5 bases; bases with no gene match: 2.

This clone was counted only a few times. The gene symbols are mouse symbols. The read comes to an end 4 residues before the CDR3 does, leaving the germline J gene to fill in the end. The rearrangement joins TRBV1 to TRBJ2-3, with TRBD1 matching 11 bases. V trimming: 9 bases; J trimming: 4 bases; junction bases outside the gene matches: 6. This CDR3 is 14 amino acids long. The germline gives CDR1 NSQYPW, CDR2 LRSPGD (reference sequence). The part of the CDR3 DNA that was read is TGCACCTGTGGACAGGGGGCGCGTACAGAA. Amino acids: CTCGQGARTE. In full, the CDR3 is CTCGQGARTETLYF.

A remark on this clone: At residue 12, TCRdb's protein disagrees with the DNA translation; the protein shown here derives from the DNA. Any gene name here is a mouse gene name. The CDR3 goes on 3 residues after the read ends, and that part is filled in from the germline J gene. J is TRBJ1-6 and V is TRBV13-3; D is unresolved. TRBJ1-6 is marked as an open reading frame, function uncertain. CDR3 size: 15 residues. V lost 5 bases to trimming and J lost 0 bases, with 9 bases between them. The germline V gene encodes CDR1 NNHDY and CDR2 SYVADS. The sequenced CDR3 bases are TGTGCCAGCAGAGAGACACCTTCCTATAATTCGCCC. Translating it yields CASRETPSYNSP. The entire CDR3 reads CASRETPSYNSPLYF.

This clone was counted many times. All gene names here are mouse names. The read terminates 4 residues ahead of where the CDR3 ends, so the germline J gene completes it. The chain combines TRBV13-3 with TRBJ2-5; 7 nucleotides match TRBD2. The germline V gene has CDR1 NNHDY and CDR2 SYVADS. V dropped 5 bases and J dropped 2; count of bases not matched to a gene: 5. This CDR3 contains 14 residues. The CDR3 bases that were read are TGTGCCAGCAGCCTTGACTGGGCCCAAGAC. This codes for CASSLDWAQD. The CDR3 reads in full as CASSLDWAQDTQYF.

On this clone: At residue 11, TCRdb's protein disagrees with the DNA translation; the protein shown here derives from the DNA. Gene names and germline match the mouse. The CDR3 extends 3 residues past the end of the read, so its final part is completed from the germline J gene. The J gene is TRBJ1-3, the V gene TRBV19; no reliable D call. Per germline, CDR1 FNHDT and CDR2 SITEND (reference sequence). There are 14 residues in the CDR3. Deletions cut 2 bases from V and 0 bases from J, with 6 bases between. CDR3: CASSMVSSGNTLYF. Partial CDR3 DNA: TGTGCCAGCAGTATGGTTTCTTCTGGAAATACG.

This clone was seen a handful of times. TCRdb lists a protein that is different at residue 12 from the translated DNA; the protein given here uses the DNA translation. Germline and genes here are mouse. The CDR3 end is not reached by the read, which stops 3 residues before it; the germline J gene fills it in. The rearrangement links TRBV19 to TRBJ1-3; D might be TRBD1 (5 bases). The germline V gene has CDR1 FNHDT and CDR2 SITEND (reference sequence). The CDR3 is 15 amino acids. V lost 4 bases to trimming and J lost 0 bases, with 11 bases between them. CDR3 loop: CASSWAGYSGNTLYF. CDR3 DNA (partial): TGTGCCAGCAGTTGGGCAGGGTATTCTGGAAATACG.

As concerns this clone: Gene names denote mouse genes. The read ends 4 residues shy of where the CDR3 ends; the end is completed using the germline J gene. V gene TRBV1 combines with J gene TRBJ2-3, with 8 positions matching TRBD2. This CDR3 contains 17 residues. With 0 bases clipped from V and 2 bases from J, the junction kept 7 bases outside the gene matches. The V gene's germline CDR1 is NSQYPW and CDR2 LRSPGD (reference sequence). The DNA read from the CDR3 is TGCACCTGCAGTGCAGATGGGGCTGGGGGGTATGCAGAA. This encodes CTCSADGAGGYAE. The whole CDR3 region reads CTCSADGAGGYAETLYF.

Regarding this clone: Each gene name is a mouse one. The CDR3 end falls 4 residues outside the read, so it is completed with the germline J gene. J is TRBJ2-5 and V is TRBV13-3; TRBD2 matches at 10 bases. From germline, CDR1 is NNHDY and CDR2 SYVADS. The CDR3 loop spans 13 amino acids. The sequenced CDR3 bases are TGTGCCAGCTCAGACTGGGGGGAAGAC. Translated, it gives CASSDWGED. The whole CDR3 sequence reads CASSDWGEDTQYF.

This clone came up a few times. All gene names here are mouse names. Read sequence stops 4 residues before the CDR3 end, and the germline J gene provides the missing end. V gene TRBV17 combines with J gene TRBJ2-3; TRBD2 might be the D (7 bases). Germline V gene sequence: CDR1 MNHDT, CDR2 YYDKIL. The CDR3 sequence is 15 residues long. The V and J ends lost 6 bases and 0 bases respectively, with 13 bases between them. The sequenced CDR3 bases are TGTGCTAGCAGGGAGGGGGGGTCTAGTGCAGAA. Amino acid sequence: CASREGGSSAE. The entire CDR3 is CASREGGSSAETLYF.

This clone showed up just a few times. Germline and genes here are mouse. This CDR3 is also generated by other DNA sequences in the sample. This CDR3 reads CASGDKTGGYEQYF. The part of the CDR3 DNA that was read is TGTGCCAGCGGTGATAAGACAGGGGGCTAT. V and J are TRBV13-2 and TRBJ2-7; 9 positions agree with TRBD1. The read gets to within 4 residues of the CDR3 end, and the germline J gene fills in the rest. The CDR3 covers 14 residues. Germline values: CDR1 NNHNN, CDR2 SYGAGS (reference sequence). The ends lost 1 base at V and 3 bases at J; junction bases unmatched: 2.

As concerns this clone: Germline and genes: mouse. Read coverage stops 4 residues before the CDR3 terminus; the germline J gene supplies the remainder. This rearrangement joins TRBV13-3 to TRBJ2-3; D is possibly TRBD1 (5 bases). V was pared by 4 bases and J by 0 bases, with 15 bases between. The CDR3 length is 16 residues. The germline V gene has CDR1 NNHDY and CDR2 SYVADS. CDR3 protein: CASSSSGPSSAETLYF. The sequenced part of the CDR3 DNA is TGTGCCAGCAGTTCATCAGGGCCCTCTAGTGCAGAA.

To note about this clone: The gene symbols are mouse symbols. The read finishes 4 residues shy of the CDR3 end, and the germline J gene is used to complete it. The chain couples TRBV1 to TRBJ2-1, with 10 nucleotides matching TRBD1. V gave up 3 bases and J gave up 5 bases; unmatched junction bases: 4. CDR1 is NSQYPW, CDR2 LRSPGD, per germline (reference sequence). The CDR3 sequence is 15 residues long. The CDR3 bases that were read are TGCACCTGCAGTGCCGGGACAGGGGCGGATGCT. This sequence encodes CTCSAGTGADA. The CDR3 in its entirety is CTCSAGTGADAEQFF.

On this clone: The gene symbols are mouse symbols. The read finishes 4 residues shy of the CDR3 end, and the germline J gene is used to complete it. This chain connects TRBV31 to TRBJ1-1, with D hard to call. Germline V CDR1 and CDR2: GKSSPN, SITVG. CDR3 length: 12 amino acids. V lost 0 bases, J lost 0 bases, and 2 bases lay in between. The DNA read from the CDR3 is TGTGCCTGGAGTCTAACAAACACA. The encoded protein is CAWSLTNT. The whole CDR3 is CAWSLTNTEVFF.

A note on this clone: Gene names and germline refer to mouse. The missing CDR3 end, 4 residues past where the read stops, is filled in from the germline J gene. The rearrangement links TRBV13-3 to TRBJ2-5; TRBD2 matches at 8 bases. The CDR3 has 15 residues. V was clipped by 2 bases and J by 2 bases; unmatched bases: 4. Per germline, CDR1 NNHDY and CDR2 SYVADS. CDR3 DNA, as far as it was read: TGTGCCAGCAGTGAGGGGGGGCAGGGCCAAGAC. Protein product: CASSEGGQGQD. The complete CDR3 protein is CASSEGGQGQDTQYF. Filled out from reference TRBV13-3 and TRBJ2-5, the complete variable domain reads EAAVTQSPRSKVAVTGGKVTLSCHQTNNHDYMYWYRQDTGHGLRLIHYSYVADSTEKGDIPDGYKASRPSQENFSLILELASLSQTAVYFCASSEGGQGQDTQYFGPGTRLLVL.

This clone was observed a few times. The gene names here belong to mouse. CDR3 bases read: TGTGCCAGCACCCCCGGGACAGCTTCCAACGAA. Protein: CASTPGTASNE. The full CDR3 protein reads CASTPGTASNERLFF. The chain employs TRBV19 and TRBJ1-4, with 7 bases lining up with TRBD1. The read finishes 4 residues shy of the CDR3 end, and the germline J gene is used to complete it. The CDR3 consists of 15 residues. Germline loops: CDR1 FNHDT, CDR2 SITEND (reference sequence). The junction had 6 bases not matched to a gene; V was cut back by 6 bases and J by 1 base.

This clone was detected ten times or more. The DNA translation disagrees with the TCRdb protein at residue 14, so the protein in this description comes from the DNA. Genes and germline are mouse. The DNA read from the CDR3 is TGTGCCAGCAGTGATGGGGGACAGGGGTCCTATAATTCGCCC. Protein sequence: CASSDGGQGSYNSP. The whole CDR3 reads CASSDGGQGSYNSPLYF. The V and J genes are TRBV13-3 and TRBJ1-6; TRBD1 aligns across 10 bases. Read coverage stops 3 residues before the CDR3 terminus; the germline J gene supplies the remainder. TRBJ1-6 qualifies as an ORF whose function is uncertain. Germline CDR1 NNHDY, CDR2 SYVADS. This CDR3 is built from 17 residues. V lost 0 bases to trimming and J lost 1 base; unmatched junction nucleotides: 1.

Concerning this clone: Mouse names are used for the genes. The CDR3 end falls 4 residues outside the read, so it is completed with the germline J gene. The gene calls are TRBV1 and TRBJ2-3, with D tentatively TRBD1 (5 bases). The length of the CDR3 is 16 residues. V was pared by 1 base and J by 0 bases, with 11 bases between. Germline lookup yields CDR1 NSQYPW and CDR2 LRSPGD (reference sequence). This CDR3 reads CTCSAARALSAETLYF. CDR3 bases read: TGCACCTGCAGTGCAGCCAGGGCTCTAAGTGCAGAA.

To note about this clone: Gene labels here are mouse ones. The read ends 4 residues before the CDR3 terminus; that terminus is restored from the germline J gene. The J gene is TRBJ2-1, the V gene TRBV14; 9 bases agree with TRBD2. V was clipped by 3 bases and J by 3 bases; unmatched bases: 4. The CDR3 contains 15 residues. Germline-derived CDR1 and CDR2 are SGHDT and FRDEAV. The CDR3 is CASSSQLGGYAEQFF. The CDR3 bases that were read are TGTGCCAGCAGTTCACAACTGGGGGGCTATGCT. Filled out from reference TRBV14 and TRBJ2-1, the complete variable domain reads EAGVTQSPRYAVLQEGQAVSFWCDPISGHDTLYWYQQPRDQGPQLLVYFRDEAVIDNSQLPSDRFSAVRPKGTNSTLKIQSAKQGDTATYLCASSSQLGGYAEQFFGPGTRLTVL.

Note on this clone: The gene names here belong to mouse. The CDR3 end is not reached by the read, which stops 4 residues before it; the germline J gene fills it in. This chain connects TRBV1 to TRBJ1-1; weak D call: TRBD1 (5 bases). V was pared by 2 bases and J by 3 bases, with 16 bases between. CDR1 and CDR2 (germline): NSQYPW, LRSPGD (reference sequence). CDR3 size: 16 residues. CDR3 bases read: TGCACCTGCAGTGCAAGTTGGGGGGACGTTGACACA. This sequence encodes CTCSASWGDVDT. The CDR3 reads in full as CTCSASWGDVDTEVFF.

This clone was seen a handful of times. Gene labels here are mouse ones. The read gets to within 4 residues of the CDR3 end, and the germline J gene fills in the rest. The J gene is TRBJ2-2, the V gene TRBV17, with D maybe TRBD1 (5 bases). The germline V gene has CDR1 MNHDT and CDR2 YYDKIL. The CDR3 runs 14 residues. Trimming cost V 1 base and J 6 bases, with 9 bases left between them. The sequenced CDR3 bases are TGTGCTAGCAGTAGAGGGCAGGGCGCCGGG. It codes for CASSRGQGAG. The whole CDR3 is CASSRGQGAGQLYF.

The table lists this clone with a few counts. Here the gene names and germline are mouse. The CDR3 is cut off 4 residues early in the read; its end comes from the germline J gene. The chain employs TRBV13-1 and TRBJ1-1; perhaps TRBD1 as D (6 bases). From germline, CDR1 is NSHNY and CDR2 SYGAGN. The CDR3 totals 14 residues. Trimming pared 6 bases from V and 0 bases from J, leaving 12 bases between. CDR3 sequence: CASTGTITNTEVFF. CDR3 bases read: TGTGCCAGCACCGGGACAATTACAAACACA.

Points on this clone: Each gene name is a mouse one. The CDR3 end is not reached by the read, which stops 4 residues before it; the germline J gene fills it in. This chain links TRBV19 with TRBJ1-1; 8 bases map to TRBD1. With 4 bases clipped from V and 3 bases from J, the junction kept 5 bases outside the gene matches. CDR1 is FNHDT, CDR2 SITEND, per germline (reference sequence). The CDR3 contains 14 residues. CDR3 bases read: TGTGCCAGCAGTTCCTCAGGGGGCGACACA. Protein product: CASSSSGGDT. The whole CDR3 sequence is CASSSSGGDTEVFF.